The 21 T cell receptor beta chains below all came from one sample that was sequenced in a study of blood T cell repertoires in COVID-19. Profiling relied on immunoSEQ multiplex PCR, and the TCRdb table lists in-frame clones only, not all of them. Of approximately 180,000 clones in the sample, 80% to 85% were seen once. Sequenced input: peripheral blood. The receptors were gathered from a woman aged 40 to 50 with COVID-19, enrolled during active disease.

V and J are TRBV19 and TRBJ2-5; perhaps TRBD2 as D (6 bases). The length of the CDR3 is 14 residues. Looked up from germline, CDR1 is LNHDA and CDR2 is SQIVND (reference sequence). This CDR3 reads CPRKTGAGQETQYF. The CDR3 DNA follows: TGTCCCCGAAAAACGGGAGCAGGCCAAGAGACCCAGTACTTC.

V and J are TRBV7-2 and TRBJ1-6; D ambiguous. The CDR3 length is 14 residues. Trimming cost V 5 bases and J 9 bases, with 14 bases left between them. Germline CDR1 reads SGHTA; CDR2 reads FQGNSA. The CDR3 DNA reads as TGTGCCAGCAGCCTACCCTTGGTCGGTTCACCCCTCCACTTT. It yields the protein CASSLPLVGSPLHF.

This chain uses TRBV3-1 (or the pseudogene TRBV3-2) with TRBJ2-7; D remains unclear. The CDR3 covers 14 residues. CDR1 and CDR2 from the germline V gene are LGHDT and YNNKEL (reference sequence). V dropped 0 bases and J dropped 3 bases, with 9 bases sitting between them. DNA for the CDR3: TGTGCCAGCAGCCAAGATCCTAAAGTCTACGAGCAGTACTTC. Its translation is CASSQDPKVYEQYF.

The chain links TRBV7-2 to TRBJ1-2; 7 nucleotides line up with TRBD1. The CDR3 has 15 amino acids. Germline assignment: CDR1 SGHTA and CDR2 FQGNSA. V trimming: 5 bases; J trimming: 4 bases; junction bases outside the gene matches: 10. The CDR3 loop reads CASSVRQGLVYGYTF. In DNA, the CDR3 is TGTGCCAGCAGCGTTCGACAGGGCCTCGTCTATGGCTACACCTTC.

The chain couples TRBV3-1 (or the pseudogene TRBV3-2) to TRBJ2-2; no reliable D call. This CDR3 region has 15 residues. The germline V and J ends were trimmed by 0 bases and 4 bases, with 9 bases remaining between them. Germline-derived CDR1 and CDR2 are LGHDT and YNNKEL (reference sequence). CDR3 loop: CASSQDPGPTGELFF. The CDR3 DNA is TGTGCCAGCAGCCAAGACCCGGGTCCCACCGGGGAGCTGTTTTTT.

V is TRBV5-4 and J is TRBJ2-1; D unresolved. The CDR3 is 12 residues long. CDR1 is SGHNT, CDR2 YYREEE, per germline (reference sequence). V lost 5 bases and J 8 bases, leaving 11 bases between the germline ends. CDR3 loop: CASRLSNHEQFF. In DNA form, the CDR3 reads TGTGCCAGCAGACTTAGTAATCATGAGCAGTTCTTC.

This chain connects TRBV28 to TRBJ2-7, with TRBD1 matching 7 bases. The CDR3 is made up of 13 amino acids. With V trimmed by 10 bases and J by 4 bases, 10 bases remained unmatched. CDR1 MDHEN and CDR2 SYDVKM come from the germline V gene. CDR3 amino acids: CAIDDRAKYEQYF. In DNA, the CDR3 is TGTGCCATCGACGACAGGGCAAAATACGAGCAGTACTTC.

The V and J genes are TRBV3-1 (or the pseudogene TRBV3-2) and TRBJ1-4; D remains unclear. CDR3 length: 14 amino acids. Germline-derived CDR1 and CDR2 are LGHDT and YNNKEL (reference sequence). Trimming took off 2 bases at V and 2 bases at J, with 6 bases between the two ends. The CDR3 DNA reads TGTGCCAGCAGCCAACCAGGTACTAATGAAAAACTGTTTTTT. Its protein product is CASSQPGTNEKLFF.

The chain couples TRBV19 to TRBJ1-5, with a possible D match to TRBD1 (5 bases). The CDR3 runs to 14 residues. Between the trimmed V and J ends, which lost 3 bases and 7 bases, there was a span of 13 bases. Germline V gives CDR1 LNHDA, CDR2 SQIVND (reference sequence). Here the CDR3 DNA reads TGTGCCAGTAGTATTGGGGGGTTGGGGCAGCCCCAGCATTTT. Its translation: CASSIGGLGQPQHF.

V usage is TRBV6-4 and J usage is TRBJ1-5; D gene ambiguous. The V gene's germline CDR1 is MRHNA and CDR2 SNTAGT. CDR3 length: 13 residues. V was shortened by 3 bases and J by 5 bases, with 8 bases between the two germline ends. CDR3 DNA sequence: TGTGCCAGCAGTGAACAGCGGGATCAGCCCCAGCATTTT. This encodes CASSEQRDQPQHF.

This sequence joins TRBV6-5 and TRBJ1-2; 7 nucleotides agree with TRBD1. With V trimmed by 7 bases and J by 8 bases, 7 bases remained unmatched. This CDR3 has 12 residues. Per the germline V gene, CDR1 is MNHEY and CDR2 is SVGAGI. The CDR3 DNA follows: TGTGCCAGCACCACTGGGGGACAGGGCTACACCTTC. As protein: CASTTGGQGYTF.

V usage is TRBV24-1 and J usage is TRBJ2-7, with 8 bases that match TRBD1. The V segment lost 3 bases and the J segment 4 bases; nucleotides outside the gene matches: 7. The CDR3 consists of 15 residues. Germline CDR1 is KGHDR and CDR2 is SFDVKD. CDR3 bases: TGTGCCACCAGTGATCCAGGACAGGGTACGTACGAGCAGTACTTC. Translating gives CATSDPGQGTYEQYF.

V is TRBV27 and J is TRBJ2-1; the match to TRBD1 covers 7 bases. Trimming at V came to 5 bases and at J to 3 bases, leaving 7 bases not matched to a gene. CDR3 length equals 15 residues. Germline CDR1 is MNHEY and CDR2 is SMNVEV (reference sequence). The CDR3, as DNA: TGTGCCAGCAGTCCCGCCTGGGACAGCTACAATGAGCAGTTCTTC. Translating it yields CASSPAWDSYNEQFF.

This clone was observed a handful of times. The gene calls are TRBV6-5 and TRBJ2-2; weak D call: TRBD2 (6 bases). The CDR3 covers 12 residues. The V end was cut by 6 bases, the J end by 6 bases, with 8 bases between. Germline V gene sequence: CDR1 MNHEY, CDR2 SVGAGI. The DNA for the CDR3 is TGTGCCAGCAGGGGGGAGGCCGGGGAGCTGTTTTTT. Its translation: CASRGEAGELFF.

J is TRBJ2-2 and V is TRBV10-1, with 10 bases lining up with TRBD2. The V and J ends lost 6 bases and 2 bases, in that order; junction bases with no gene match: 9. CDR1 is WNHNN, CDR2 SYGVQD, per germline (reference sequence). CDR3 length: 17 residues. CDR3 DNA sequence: TGCGCCAGCAGCCGGACTAGCGGAGGGGCTAACACCGGGGAGCTGTTTTTT. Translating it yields CASSRTSGGANTGELFF.

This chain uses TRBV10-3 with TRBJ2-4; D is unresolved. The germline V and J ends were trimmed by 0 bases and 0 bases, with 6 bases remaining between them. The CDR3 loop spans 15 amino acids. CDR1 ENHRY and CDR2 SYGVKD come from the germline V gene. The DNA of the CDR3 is TGTGCCATCAGTGAGTCCGTTCTAGCCAAAAACATTCAGTACTTC. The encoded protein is CAISESVLAKNIQYF.

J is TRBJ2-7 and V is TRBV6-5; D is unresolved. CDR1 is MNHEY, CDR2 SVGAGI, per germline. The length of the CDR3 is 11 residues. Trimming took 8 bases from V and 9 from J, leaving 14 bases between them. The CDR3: CASLSEKRQYF. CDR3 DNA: TGTGCCAGCCTGTCTGAGAAGCGGCAGTACTTC.

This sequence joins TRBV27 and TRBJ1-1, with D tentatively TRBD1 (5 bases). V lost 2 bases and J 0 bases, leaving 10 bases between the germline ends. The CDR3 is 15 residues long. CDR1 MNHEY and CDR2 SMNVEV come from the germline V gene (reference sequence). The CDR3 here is CASSLVGGMNTEAFF. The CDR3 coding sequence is TGTGCCAGCAGTTTAGTGGGGGGGATGAACACTGAAGCTTTCTTT.

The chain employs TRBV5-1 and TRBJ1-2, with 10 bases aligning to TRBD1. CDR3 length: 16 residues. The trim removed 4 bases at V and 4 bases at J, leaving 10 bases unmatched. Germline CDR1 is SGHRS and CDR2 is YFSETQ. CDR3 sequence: CASSHRTGGVVYGYTF. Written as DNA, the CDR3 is TGCGCCAGCAGCCACCGGACAGGGGGTGTCGTCTATGGCTACACCTTC.

The CDR3 spells CASGLRGGYGYTF. The CDR3 region has the DNA TGTGCTAGTGGTTTAAGGGGGGGCTATGGCTACACCTTC. This chain joins TRBV12-5 and TRBJ1-2; the D gene is possibly TRBD1 (6 bases). Germline loops: CDR1 LGHNT, CDR2 FRNRAP. The CDR3 sequence is 13 residues long. V lost 3 bases to trimming and J lost 4 bases, with 9 bases between them.

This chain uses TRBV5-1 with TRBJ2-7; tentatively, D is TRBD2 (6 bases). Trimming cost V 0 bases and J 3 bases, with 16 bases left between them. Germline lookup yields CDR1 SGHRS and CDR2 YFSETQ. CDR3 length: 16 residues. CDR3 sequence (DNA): TGCGCCAGCAGCTTGGCAAGTTCGCGGGGTCTCTACGAGCAGTACTTC. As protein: CASSLASSRGLYEQYF.